This is a list of T cell receptor beta chains from one sample in a study of T cell responses to AZD1222 COVID-19 vaccine. Here immunoSEQ multiplex PCR was the method, and the copy in TCRdb shows in-frame clones only, minus some. The top ten clones hold roughly 0.99% of a sample with about 190,000 clones, roughly 88% of them seen once. The starting material was peripheral blood, obtained on day 0 of AZD1222 vaccination. Receptors were obtained from an adult in good health. Each CDR3 is given with its conserved first and last residue. Each record gives: CDR3 DNA, CDR3 protein, J gene, V gene, clone size, D gene. The D gene is left open where the match is weak. Clone size is not always given. Where it is, it says once, few, many or a class for expanded clones.

cdr3_nt: TGTGCCAGCAGTGAAAACGGGCCAGGGGTATCCAATCAGCCCCAGCATTTT
cdr3_aa: CASSENGPGVSNQPQHF
j_call: TRBJ1-5
v_call: TRBV25-1
clone_size: .
d_call: .

cdr3_nt: TGCGCCAGCAGCACTTGGACTAGCGGTAACAATGAGCAGTTCTTC
cdr3_aa: CASSTWTSGNNEQFF
j_call: TRBJ2-1
v_call: TRBV5-1
clone_size: .
d_call: TRBD2

cdr3_nt: TGTGCCAGTAGTATACCGCAGAACTATGGCTACACCTTC
cdr3_aa: CASSIPQNYGYTF
j_call: TRBJ1-2
v_call: TRBV19
clone_size: .
d_call: .

cdr3_nt: TGTGCCAGTGGCCCCGTCCTGACTTTC
cdr3_aa: CASGPVLTF
j_call: TRBJ2-6
v_call: TRBV19
clone_size: .
d_call: .

cdr3_nt: TGTGCCAGCAGCACACGACAGGGAAGTCAAGAGACCCAGTACTTC
cdr3_aa: CASSTRQGSQETQYF
j_call: TRBJ2-5
v_call: TRBV5-4
clone_size: .
d_call: TRBD1

cdr3_nt: TGTGCCAGCAGAAGCGACACCTACGAGCAGTACTTC
cdr3_aa: CASRSDTYEQYF
j_call: TRBJ2-7
v_call: TRBV2
clone_size: .
d_call: .

cdr3_nt: TGTGCCAGCAGTGAATCACGGGCTTCGGATCTTTTGTATCAGCCCCAGCATTTT
cdr3_aa: CASSESRASDLLYQPQHF
j_call: TRBJ1-5
v_call: TRBV6-1
clone_size: few
d_call: .

cdr3_nt: TGTGCCAGCAGGGAAGGACTAGCGGTCTCCTACAATGAGCAGTTCTTC
cdr3_aa: CASREGLAVSYNEQFF
j_call: TRBJ2-1
v_call: TRBV2
clone_size: .
d_call: TRBD2

cdr3_nt: TGTGCCAGCAGCCAAGGGACTGGTAATGAAAAACTGTTTTTT
cdr3_aa: CASSQGTGNEKLFF
j_call: TRBJ1-4
v_call: TRBV4-2
clone_size: once
d_call: .

cdr3_nt: TGTGCCAGTAGCAAGAAGAACCAAGAGACCCAGTACTTC
cdr3_aa: CASSKKNQETQYF
j_call: TRBJ2-5
v_call: TRBV19
clone_size: .
d_call: .

cdr3_nt: TGTGCCAGCAGTGTTCCCGAAACATTTGGTTCACCCCTCCACTTT
cdr3_aa: CASSVPETFGSPLHF
j_call: TRBJ1-6
v_call: TRBV2
clone_size: .
d_call: .

cdr3_nt: TGCGCCAGCAGCCAAGTCGGGACGGGCCTGAAGAGCTACACCTTC
cdr3_aa: CASSQVGTGLKSYTF
j_call: TRBJ1-2
v_call: TRBV4-3
clone_size: once
d_call: .

cdr3_nt: TGCGCCAGCAGCTTTAGTAGGGCCGGGGAGCTGTTTTTT
cdr3_aa: CASSFSRAGELFF
j_call: TRBJ2-2
v_call: TRBV5-1
clone_size: .
d_call: .

cdr3_nt: TGTGCCAGCAGCCAAGTAAGATTTACGTACGAGCAGTACTTC
cdr3_aa: CASSQVRFTYEQYF
j_call: TRBJ2-7
v_call: TRBV3-1/TRBV3-2
clone_size: .
d_call: .

cdr3_nt: TGTGCCAGCAGCTTAGATTCGGGGACAATTCAAGAGACCCAGTACTTC
cdr3_aa: CASSLDSGTIQETQYF
j_call: TRBJ2-5
v_call: TRBV11-2
clone_size: .
d_call: .

cdr3_nt: TGTGCCAGCAGCTTCCCAGGGGGCTACACCTTC
cdr3_aa: CASSFPGGYTF
j_call: TRBJ1-2
v_call: TRBV7-9
clone_size: .
d_call: .

cdr3_nt: TGTGCCAGCAGTACCGGGACTAGCGGGAGGTTCTACGAGCAGTACTTC
cdr3_aa: CASSTGTSGRFYEQYF
j_call: TRBJ2-7
v_call: TRBV28
clone_size: few
d_call: TRBD2

cdr3_nt: TGTGCCAGCTCACCGCAGGGGAACAATCAGCCCCAGCATTTT
cdr3_aa: CASSPQGNNQPQHF
j_call: TRBJ1-5
v_call: TRBV18
clone_size: .
d_call: .

cdr3_nt: TGTGCCAGCTCAGCGGACAGGGGGCTTCGGGAAAAACTGTTTTTT
cdr3_aa: CASSADRGLREKLFF
j_call: TRBJ1-4
v_call: TRBV18
clone_size: .
d_call: TRBD1

cdr3_nt: TGCGCCAGCAGCTTCGGGGACAGGGGTCAGCCCCAGCATTTT
cdr3_aa: CASSFGDRGQPQHF
j_call: TRBJ1-5
v_call: TRBV5-1
clone_size: .
d_call: TRBD1

cdr3_nt: TGTGCCAGCAGCTTAGGGCTATCTAGCACAGATACGCAGTATTTT
cdr3_aa: CASSLGLSSTDTQYF
j_call: TRBJ2-3
v_call: TRBV7-8
clone_size: .
d_call: .

cdr3_nt: TGTGCCAGCAGTGAAGGGGGGACTGAAGCTTTCTTT
cdr3_aa: CASSEGGTEAFF
j_call: TRBJ1-1
v_call: TRBV2
clone_size: once
d_call: .

cdr3_nt: TGCGCCAGCAGTGAACAGCAGTCAGGGGGTGAGCAGTTCTTC
cdr3_aa: CASSEQQSGGEQFF
j_call: TRBJ2-1
v_call: TRBV10-1
clone_size: .
d_call: TRBD1

cdr3_nt: TGTGCCAGCAGTTACGTGACAGAAGCCTACGAGCAGTACTTC
cdr3_aa: CASSYVTEAYEQYF
j_call: TRBJ2-7
v_call: TRBV6-6
clone_size: .
d_call: .

cdr3_nt: TGTGCCACCAGCAAGAACACTGAAGCTTTCTTT
cdr3_aa: CATSKNTEAFF
j_call: TRBJ1-1
v_call: TRBV15
clone_size: .
d_call: .

cdr3_nt: TGTGCCATCACAATGGGACAGCCCTATGGCTACACCTTC
cdr3_aa: CAITMGQPYGYTF
j_call: TRBJ1-2
v_call: TRBV10-3
clone_size: once
d_call: TRBD1

cdr3_nt: TGCGCCAGCAGCTTTAACGGGGCCGGGGCCAACGTCCTGACTTTC
cdr3_aa: CASSFNGAGANVLTF
j_call: TRBJ2-6
v_call: TRBV5-1
clone_size: .
d_call: .

cdr3_nt: TGTGCCAGCAGCTTAGCATGGCAGGGGGAGCAGTACTTC
cdr3_aa: CASSLAWQGEQYF
j_call: TRBJ2-7
v_call: TRBV7-2
clone_size: .
d_call: .

cdr3_nt: TGCGCCAGCAGCTTGCAAACTAGCGGAGCCTACAATGAGCAGTTCTTC
cdr3_aa: CASSLQTSGAYNEQFF
j_call: TRBJ2-1
v_call: TRBV5-1
clone_size: .
d_call: TRBD2

cdr3_nt: TGTGCCAGTAGTAGAGACCCCCTCTATGAGCAGTACTTC
cdr3_aa: CASSRDPLYEQYF
j_call: TRBJ2-7
v_call: TRBV19
clone_size: .
d_call: .